This T cell receptor (beta chain) is drawn from a study of blood T cell repertoires in COVID-19 (dated by TCRdb to 2018 to 2020). General notes on the study: Samples covering the acute and convalescent phases of COVID-19 were provided by collaborators in the United States, Italy and Spain. The samples were drawn from the first 160 participants of the ongoing ImmuneRACE study and from roughly 1,300 subjects provided by 6 global collaborators. Deeply sampled blood TCRbeta repertoires from subjects exposed to, actively infected with, or recovered from COVID-19 were included in the dataset. The sample metadata nearly always contained a de-identified subject ID, COVID-19 status, age in years and sex. The material from the prospective study consisted of cDNA or gDNA derived from T cells, B-cell-depleted T cells, or PBMCs. The repertoires were released in a freely available public database meant as a resource for research on the immune response to SARS-CoV-2. HLA class I and class II types, where available, came from metadata supplied by the sample provider rather than from assay-based typing.

In regard to this clone: This receptor's antigen is unknown. Base qualities are missing; no much larger clone stands one base away.

Per the germline V gene (reference sequence), LNHDA is the CDR1 and SQIVND is the CDR2. The CDR3, cysteine through phenylalanine, is 12 amino acids long. The sequence is cut down to CDR3 DNA, 36 bases in frame from base 1. At the junction V is shortened by 6 bases and J by 3 bases, with 6 bases in between. Summary of the overall study and its limitations: Clinical and demographic metadata were provided uncurated, with the amount varying by source and participant.

TCRbeta CDR3 regions were amplified from genomic DNA using the immunoSEQ Assay, a bias-controlled multiplex PCR. From the authors' description of their analysis: Nucleated cell counts per sample were estimated from amplification of reference gene primers within the assay. To quantify the absolute abundance of each unique TCRbeta CDR3 rearrangement, sequence reads were collapsed and filtered. For each sample, productive Simpson clonality was calculated as the square root of Simpson's diversity index over productive rearrangements. What TCRdb holds here is the immuneACCESS table cut down to in-frame rearrangements. Part of the clones is not present; checked against another copy, under half of the missing clones reflect an unresolved V gene, and the others are unexplained. V, J and clone size were drawn from that table, and D and trimming were deduced from the DNA. In this sample the table shows 200,000 or so clones, around 86% of which occur a single time. Roughly 6% of the sample belongs to the ten largest clones.

A second Seattle source provided samples from volunteer blood donors who had recovered from COVID-19. Whole blood was collected in K2EDTA tubes by collaborating institutions according to the institutions' own protocols. For TCRbeta analysis, collaborators shipped samples in one of three forms: frozen whole blood, isolated PBMCs, or DNA extracted from either of those sample types. This receptor was obtained from a man aged 55-75 years who had recovered from COVID-19. The chain is made from TRBV19 and TRBJ1-5; matching of 5 bases hints at TRBD1 as the D gene. Material for sequencing was peripheral blood. The CDR3 sequence is CASRGVNQPQHF. The DNA sequence is given as TGTGCCAGTAGAGGGGTCAATCAGCCCCAGCATTTT.